The 17 T cell receptor beta chains below come from one sample, sequenced in a study of blood T cell repertoires in COVID-19. The data were produced by immunoSEQ multiplex PCR, yet TCRdb's version contains in-frame clones alone and is incomplete. Of 290,000 or so clones in the sample, about 88% are singletons; the top ten hold 1% to 1.5%. Input material: peripheral blood. The receptor set was obtained from a man in his 70s with acute or convalescent COVID-19.

This clone has more than one count but fewer than ten. The J gene is TRBJ1-4, the V gene TRBV2; possibly TRBD1 for D (5 bases). This CDR3 contains 13 residues. The V gene's germline CDR1 is SNHLY and CDR2 FYNNEI. Trimming pared 7 bases from V and 8 bases from J, leaving 14 bases between. Here the CDR3 reads CASIRQGGEKLFF. CDR3 DNA sequence: TGTGCCAGCATTCGGCAGGGTGGGGAAAAACTGTTTTTT.

This chain uses TRBV14 with TRBJ2-3, with D unresolved. With 4 bases removed from V and 1 base from J, the gap between germline ends came to 15 bases. The V gene's germline CDR1 is SGHDN and CDR2 FVKESK. This CDR3 is built from 16 residues. The DNA for the CDR3 is TGTGCCAGCAGCCCCTTGGCTGCGGATGGCACAGATACGCAGTATTTT. It translates to CASSPLAADGTDTQYF. Looking up the rest from reference TRBV14 and TRBJ2-3 gives the full variable domain: EAGVTQFPSHSVIEKGQTVTLRCDPISGHDNLYWYRRVMGKEIKFLLHFVKESKQDESGMPNNRFLAERTGGTYSTLKVQPAELEDSGVYFCASSPLAADGTDTQYFGPGTRLTVL.

This chain uses TRBV4-3 with TRBJ1-2; D is ambiguous. The CDR3 runs 15 residues. The V and J ends lost 0 bases and 11 bases respectively, with 19 bases between them. Germline V gene sequence: CDR1 LGHNA, CDR2 YSLEER. The CDR3 DNA follows: TGCGCCAGCAGCCAAGATTTCCGGGCCCCGCGGGGATACACCTTC. It is translated as CASSQDFRAPRGYTF.

This chain connects TRBV12-2 to TRBJ2-1; TRBD2, the D gene given by the table, was not confirmed from the DNA. TRBV12-2 corresponds to a pseudogene. This CDR3 is 20 amino acids long. Written as DNA, the CDR3 is TGTGCAAGTCGCTTAACTCCGGGACTAGCGGCCCTACCCCCGGGGCGTGAGCAGTTCTTC. Protein product: CASRLTPGLAALPPGREQFF.

The chain employs TRBV15 and TRBJ2-7; 16 positions agree with TRBD2. The CDR3 extends over 18 amino acids. V lost 1 base and J lost 6; bases outside the gene matches: 9. Germline CDR1 and CDR2: LNHNV and YYDKDF (reference sequence). Here the CDR3 reads CATSRGPGLAGGAAEQYF. The DNA of the CDR3 is TGTGCCACCAGCAGAGGTCCGGGACTAGCGGGAGGGGCCGCCGAGCAGTACTTC.

V usage is TRBV27 and J usage is TRBJ2-1; 7 bases fit TRBD1. V lost 4 bases, J lost 4 bases, and 7 bases stayed unmatched. This CDR3 has 15 amino acids. The germline gives CDR1 MNHEY, CDR2 SMNVEV (reference sequence). Written as DNA, the CDR3 is TGTGCCAGCAGTTCGTATCCGGGACAGTACAATGAGCAGTTCTTC. This encodes CASSSYPGQYNEQFF.

J is TRBJ1-4 and V is TRBV19; perhaps TRBD1 as D (5 bases). CDR1 and CDR2 (germline): LNHDA, SQIVND (reference sequence). The CDR3 runs 15 residues. The germline V and J ends were trimmed by 5 bases and 3 bases, with 13 bases remaining between them. The CDR3 DNA is TGTGCCAGTAGTGTCCAGGGTTCAGCTAATGAAAAACTGTTTTTT. Protein product: CASSVQGSANEKLFF.

The chain uses TRBV19 and TRBJ2-2; D ambiguous. Germline CDR1 and CDR2: LNHDA and SQIVND (reference sequence). The CDR3 consists of 14 residues. Between the trimmed V and J ends, which lost 1 base and 6 bases, there was a span of 9 bases. DNA for the CDR3: TGTGCCAGTAGTATAGGCCCTAGTGCCGGGGAGCTGTTTTTT. Encoded protein: CASSIGPSAGELFF. Combining the CDR3 with reference TRBV19 and TRBJ2-2 gives the whole variable domain DGGITQSPKYLFRKEGQNVTLSCEQNLNHDAMYWYRQDPGQGLRLIYYSQIVNDFQKGDIAEGYSVSREKKESFPLTVTSAQKNPTAFYLCASSIGPSAGELFFGEGSRLTVL.

Only a few counts were recorded for this clone. V usage is TRBV7-3 and J usage is TRBJ2-7; TRBD1 is a possible D gene (6 bases). Trimming stripped 5 bases from V and 0 bases from J, with 20 bases between. This CDR3 comprises 17 residues. Germline CDR1 and CDR2: SGHTA and FQGTGA. The CDR3 sequence is CASSTYIDRPNSYEQYF. In DNA, the CDR3 is TGTGCCAGCAGCACCTACATAGACAGGCCTAACTCCTACGAGCAGTACTTC.

V and J are TRBV7-2 and TRBJ2-5; tentative D call: TRBD1 (5 bases). The CDR3 consists of 15 residues. Germline CDR1 reads SGHTA; CDR2 reads FQGNSA. Trimming removed 0 bases at V and 5 bases at J, with 13 bases between. The CDR3 loop reads CASSLALGRVETQYF. Written as DNA, the CDR3 is TGTGCCAGCAGCTTAGCGCTCGGCAGGGTGGAGACCCAGTACTTC.

This clone was seen only once. The genes are TRBV2 and TRBJ1-6; 8 nucleotides agree with TRBD1. This CDR3 region has 17 residues. J gave up 8 bases and V 5 bases, and 14 bases lay outside the gene matches. Germline V gives CDR1 SNHLY, CDR2 FYNNEI. The CDR3 DNA reads TGTGCCAGCAGTCCACCCTCCTGGACAGGGCTGGATTCACCCCTCCACTTT. Translation: CASSPPSWTGLDSPLHF.

This rearrangement joins TRBV20-1 to TRBJ2-7; unclear D gene. V lost 4 bases, J lost 2 bases, and 3 bases lay in between. This CDR3 contains 10 residues. Germline V gene data show CDR1 as DFQATT and CDR2 as SNEGSKA (reference sequence). CDR3 protein: CSATTYEQYF. CDR3 nucleotide sequence: TGCAGTGCTACTACCTACGAGCAGTACTTC.

In its sample, this clone was seen a few times. V and J are TRBV28 and TRBJ1-2; 7 bases are shared with TRBD1. Germline V gene data show CDR1 as MDHEN and CDR2 as SYDVKM. V gave up 3 bases and J gave up 4 bases; unmatched junction bases: 2. The CDR3 is 13 residues long. DNA for the CDR3: TGTGCCAGCAGTTTGACAGGGCTCTATGGCTACACCTTC. This translates into CASSLTGLYGYTF.

This clone turned up a few times. The chain uses TRBV5-4 and TRBJ1-4, with TRBD1 matching over 9 bases. Germline loops: CDR1 SGHNT, CDR2 YYREEE (reference sequence). There are 16 residues in the CDR3. The trim removed 0 bases at V and 8 bases at J, leaving 8 bases unmatched. The CDR3 bases are TGTGCCAGCAGCTTGGCCCTGGGACAGGGCGGGGAAAAACTGTTTTTT. Translated: CASSLALGQGGEKLFF.

CDR3 sequence reads: CASSPGSSPLHF. Here the CDR3 DNA reads TGTGCCAGCAGCCCGGGGTCTTCACCCCTCCACTTT. The rearrangement links TRBV5-6 to TRBJ1-6; D not certain. The CDR3 runs to 12 residues. Trimming removed 4 bases from V and 9 bases from J, with 8 bases in between. Germline values: CDR1 SGHDT, CDR2 YYEEEE. Full variable domain (rest looked up from reference TRBV5-6 and TRBJ1-6): DAGVTQSPTHLIKTRGQQVTLRCSPKSGHDTVSWYQQALGQGPQFIFQYYEEEERQRGNFPDRFSGHQFPNYSSELNVNALLLGDSALYLCASSPGSSPLHFGNGTRLTVT.

The gene calls are TRBV5-5 and TRBJ2-7; 7 nucleotides align to TRBD1. The CDR3 is made up of 14 amino acids. Germline CDR1 and CDR2: SGHKS and YYEKEE (reference sequence). The J segment lost 3 bases and the V segment lost 3 bases, leaving 6 bases of the junction unmatched. The CDR3 spells CASSWGQTDYEQYF. In DNA form, the CDR3 reads TGTGCCAGCAGCTGGGGACAGACCGACTACGAGCAGTACTTC.

The rearrangement uses TRBV6-1 and TRBJ1-5; maybe TRBD1 (5 bases). CDR1 is MNHNS and CDR2 is SASEGT in the germline V gene. The CDR3 consists of 13 residues. V lost 3 bases and J 4 bases, leaving 7 bases between the germline ends. The chain's CDR3 is CASSDQGNQPQHF. The CDR3 DNA follows: TGTGCCAGCAGTGACCAGGGTAATCAGCCCCAGCATTTT.